The clone carrying this TCR beta chain was seen repeatedly, ten times or more. Its specificity is not known. TCRdb reanalysed the 5' RACE reads using MiXCR and keeps one entry per CDR3 protein. The sample shows some 220,000 distinct CDR3 sequences, more than 9% of them seen only once. This sample is part of a study of CD8 T cells in ankylosing spondylitis. Study-level findings and limits: A subset of motif variants has previously been described in the synovial fluid and blood of reactive arthritis. A TCR beta motif of several highly homologous variants seemed to mark ankylosing spondylitis blood. The authors reported significant enrichment of disease-linked clones in matched ankylosing spondylitis synovial fluid.

Germline CDR1 reads MNHEY; CDR2 reads SMNVEV (reference sequence). The V and J ends lost 6 bases and 8 bases, in that order; junction bases with no gene match: 9. This CDR3 contains 15 residues. Sequenced input: blood, either unsorted or a sorted T cell fraction (not recorded which). The chain carries TRBV27 and TRBJ1-4; 10 nucleotides line up with TRBD1. The clonotype comes from a male donor with ankylosing spondylitis or in good health (not recorded which). The CDR3 coding sequence is TGTGCCAGCAGGCCACTGGGACAGGGGAGCGAAAAACTGTTTTTT. This gives the protein CASRPLGQGSEKLFF.